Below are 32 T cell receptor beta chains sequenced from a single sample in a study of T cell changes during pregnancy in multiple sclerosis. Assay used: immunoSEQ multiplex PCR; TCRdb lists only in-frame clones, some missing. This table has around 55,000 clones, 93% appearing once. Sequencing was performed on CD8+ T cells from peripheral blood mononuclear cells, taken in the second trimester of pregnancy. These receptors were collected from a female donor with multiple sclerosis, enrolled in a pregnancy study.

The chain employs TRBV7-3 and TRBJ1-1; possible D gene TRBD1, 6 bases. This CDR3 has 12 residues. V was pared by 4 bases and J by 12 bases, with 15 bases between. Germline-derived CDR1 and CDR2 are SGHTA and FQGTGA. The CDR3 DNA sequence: TGTGCCAGCAGCTACCAGACAGGATACACTTTCTTT. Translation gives CASSYQTGYTFF.

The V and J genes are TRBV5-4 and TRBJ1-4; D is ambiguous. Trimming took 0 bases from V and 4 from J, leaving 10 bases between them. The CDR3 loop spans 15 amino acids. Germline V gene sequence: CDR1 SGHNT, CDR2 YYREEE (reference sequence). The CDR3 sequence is CASSLAGRLNEKLFF. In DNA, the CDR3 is TGTGCCAGCAGCTTGGCAGGCAGGCTTAATGAAAAACTGTTTTTT. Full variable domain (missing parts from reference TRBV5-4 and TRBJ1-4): ETGVTQSPTHLIKTRGQQVTLRCSSQSGHNTVSWYQQALGQGPQFIFQYYREEENGRGNFPPRFSGLQFPNYSSELNVNALELDDSALYLCASSLAGRLNEKLFFGSGTQLSVL.

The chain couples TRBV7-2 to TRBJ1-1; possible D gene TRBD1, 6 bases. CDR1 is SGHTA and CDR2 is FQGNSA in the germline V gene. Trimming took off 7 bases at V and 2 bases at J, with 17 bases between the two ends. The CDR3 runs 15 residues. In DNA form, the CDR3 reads TGTGCCAGCACCCCCGTGGGGGCGCGAAACACTGAAGCTTTCTTT. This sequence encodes CASTPVGARNTEAFF.

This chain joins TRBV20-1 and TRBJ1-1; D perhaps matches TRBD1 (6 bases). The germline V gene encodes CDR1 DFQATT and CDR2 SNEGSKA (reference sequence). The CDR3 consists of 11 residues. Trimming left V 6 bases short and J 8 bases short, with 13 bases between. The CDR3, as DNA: TGCAGTGCCCTCAGGGGTAGAGAAGCTTTCTTT. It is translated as CSALRGREAFF.

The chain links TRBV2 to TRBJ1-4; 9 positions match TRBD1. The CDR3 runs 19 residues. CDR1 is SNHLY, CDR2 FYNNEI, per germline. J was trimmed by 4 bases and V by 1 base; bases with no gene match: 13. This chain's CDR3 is CASSEVLRRTGAYNEKLFF. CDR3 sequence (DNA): TGTGCCAGCAGTGAAGTCTTGCGCAGGACAGGGGCCTATAATGAAAAACTGTTTTTT.

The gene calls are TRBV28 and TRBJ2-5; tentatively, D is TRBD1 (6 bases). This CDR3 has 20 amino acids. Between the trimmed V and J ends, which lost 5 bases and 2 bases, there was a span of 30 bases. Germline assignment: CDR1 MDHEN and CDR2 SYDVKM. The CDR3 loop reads CASSLIGRQDEQTRQETQYF. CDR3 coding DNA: TGTGCCAGCAGTCTTATAGGGCGACAGGACGAACAGACTCGACAAGAGACCCAGTACTTC.

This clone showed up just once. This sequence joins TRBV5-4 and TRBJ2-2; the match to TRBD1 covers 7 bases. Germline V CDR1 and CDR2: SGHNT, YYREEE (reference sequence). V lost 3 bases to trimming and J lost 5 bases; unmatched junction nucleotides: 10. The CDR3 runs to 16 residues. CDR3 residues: CASSSRDSLGTGELFF. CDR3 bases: TGTGCCAGCAGCTCCCGGGACAGCTTAGGGACCGGGGAGCTGTTTTTT.

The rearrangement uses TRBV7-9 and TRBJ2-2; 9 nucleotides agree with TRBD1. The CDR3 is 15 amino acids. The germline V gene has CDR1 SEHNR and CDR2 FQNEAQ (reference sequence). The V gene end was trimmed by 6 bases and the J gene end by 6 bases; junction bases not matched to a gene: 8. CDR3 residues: CASRPRDRVAGELFF. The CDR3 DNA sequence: TGTGCCAGCAGACCCCGGGACAGGGTGGCCGGGGAGCTGTTTTTT.

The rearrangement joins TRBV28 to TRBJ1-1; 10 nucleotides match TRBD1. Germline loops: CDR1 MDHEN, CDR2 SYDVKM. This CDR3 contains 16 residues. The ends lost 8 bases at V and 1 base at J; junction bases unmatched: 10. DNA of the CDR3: TGTGCCAGCGGAAAGACAGGGGGCGAACCGAACACTGAAGCTTTCTTT. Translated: CASGKTGGEPNTEAFF.

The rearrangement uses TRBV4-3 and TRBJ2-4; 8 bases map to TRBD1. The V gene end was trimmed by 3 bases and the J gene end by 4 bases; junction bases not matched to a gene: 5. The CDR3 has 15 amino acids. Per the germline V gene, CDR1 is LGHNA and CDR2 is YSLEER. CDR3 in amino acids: CASSHRTGPKNIQYF. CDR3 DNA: TGCGCCAGCAGCCATAGGACAGGGCCAAAAAACATTCAGTACTTC.

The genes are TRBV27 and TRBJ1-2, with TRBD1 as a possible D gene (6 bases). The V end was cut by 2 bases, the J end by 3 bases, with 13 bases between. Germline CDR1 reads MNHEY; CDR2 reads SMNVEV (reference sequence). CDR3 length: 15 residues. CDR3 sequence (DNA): TGTGCCAGCAGTTTAACGGGACACGATTACTATGGCTACACCTTC. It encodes CASSLTGHDYYGYTF.

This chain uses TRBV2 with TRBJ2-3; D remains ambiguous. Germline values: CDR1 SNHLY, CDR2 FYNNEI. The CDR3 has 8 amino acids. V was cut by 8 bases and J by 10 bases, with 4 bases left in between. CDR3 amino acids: CASQAQYF. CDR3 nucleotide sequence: TGTGCCAGCCAGGCGCAGTATTTT.

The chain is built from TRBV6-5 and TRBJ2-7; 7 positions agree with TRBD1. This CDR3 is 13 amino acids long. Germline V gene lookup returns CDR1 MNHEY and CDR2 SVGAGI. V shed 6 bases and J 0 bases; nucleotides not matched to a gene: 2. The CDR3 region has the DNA TGTGCCAGCAGACGGGACAGCTCCTACGAGCAGTACTTC. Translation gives CASRRDSSYEQYF.

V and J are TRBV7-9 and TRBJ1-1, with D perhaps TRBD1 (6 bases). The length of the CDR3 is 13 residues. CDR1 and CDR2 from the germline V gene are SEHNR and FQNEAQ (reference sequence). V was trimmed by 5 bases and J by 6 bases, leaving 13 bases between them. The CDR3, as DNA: TGTGCCAGCAGCCGGGACATGGATCCTGAAGCTTTCTTT. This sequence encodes CASSRDMDPEAFF.

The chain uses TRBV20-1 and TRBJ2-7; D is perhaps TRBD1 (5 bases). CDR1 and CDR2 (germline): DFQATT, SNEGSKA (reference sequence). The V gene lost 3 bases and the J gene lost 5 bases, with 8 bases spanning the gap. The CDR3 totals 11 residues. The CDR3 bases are TGCAGTGCTAGCAGGGCGGACGAGCAGTACTTC. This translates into CSASRADEQYF.

CDR3 loop: CASSWTGRPLNTEAFF. In nucleotides, the CDR3 is TGTGCCAGCAGTTGGACAGGGCGGCCGCTGAACACTGAAGCTTTCTTT. The rearrangement joins TRBV27 to TRBJ1-1; 8 bases match TRBD1. J lost 0 bases, V lost 4 bases, and 7 bases had no gene match. Germline CDR1 MNHEY, CDR2 SMNVEV (reference sequence). The CDR3 runs 16 residues.

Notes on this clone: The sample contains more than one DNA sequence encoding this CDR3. The CDR3: CASSFGGGDEQYF. CDR3 bases: TGCGCCAGCAGCTTTGGGGGAGGCGACGAGCAGTACTTC. This chain uses TRBV5-1 with TRBJ2-7; a weak D match, TRBD2 (6 bases). Deletions cut 2 bases from V and 5 bases from J, with 11 bases between. CDR1 SGHRS and CDR2 YFSETQ come from the germline V gene. The CDR3 totals 13 residues.

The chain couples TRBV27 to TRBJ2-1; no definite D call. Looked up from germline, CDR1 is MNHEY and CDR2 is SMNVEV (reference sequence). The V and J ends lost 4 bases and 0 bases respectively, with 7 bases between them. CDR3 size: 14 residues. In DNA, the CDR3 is TGTGCCAGCAGTTCCGGTTTCTCCTACAATGAGCAGTTCTTC. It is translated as CASSSGFSYNEQFF.

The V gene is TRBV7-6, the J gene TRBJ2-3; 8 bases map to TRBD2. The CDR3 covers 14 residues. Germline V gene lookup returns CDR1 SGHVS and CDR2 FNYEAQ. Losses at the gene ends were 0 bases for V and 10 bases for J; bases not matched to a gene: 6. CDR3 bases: TGTGCCAGCAGCTTAGCTATGGGACTAGACTCGCAGTATTTT. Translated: CASSLAMGLDSQYF. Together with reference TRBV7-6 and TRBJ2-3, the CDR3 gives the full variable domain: GAGVSQSPRYKVTKRGQDVALRCDPISGHVSLYWYRQALGQGPEFLTYFNYEAQQDKSGLPNDRFSAERPEGSISTLTIQRTEQRDSAMYRCASSLAMGLDSQYFGPGTRLTVL.

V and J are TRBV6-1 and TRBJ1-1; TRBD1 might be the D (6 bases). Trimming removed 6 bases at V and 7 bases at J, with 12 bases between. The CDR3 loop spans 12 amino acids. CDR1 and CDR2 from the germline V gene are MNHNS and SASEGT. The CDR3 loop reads CASRDSSIEAFF. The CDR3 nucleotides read TGTGCCAGCAGGGACAGTTCTATTGAAGCTTTCTTT.

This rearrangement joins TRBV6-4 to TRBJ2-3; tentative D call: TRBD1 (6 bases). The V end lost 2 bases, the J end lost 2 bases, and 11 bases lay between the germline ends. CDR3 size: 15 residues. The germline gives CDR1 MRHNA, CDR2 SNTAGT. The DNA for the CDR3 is TGTGCCAGCAGTGACGGGGGCGGTCTCACAGATACGCAGTATTTT. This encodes CASSDGGGLTDTQYF.

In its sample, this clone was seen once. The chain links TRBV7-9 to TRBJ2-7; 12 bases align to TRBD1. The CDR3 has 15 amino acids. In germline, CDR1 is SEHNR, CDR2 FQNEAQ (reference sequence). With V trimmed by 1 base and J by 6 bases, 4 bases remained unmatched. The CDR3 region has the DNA TGTGCCAGCAGCTTAGTTGGGACAGGGGGCGTCGAGCAGTACTTC. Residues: CASSLVGTGGVEQYF.

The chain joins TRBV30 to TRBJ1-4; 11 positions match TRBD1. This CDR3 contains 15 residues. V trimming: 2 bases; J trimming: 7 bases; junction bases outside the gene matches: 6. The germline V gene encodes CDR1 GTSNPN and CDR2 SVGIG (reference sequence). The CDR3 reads CAWSFGQGAGEKLFF. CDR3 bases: TGTGCCTGGAGTTTCGGACAGGGGGCCGGTGAAAAACTGTTTTTT. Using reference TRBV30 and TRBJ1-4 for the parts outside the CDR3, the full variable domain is SQTIHQWPATLVQPVGSPLSLECTVEGTSNPNLYWYRQAAGRGLQLLFYSVGIGQISSEVPQNLSASRPQDRQFILSSKKLLLSDSGFYLCAWSFGQGAGEKLFFGSGTQLSVL.

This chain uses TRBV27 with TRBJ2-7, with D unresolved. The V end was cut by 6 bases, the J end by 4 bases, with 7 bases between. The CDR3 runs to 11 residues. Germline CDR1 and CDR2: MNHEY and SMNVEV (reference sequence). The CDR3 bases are TGTGCCAGCAGATTCTCTTACGAGCAGTACTTC. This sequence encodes CASRFSYEQYF.

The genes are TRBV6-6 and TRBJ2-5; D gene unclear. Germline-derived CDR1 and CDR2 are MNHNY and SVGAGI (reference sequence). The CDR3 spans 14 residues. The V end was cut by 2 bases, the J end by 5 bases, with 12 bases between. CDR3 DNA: TGTGCCAGCAGTTACGGCGGTAGTCGCGAGACCCAGTACTTC. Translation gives CASSYGGSRETQYF.

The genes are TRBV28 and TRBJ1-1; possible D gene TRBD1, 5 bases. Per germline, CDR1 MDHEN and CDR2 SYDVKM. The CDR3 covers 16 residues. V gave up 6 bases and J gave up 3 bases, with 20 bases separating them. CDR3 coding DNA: TGTGCCAGCAGATCGGGGGAAGGGAACGGTTACACTGAAGCTTTCTTT. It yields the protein CASRSGEGNGYTEAFF.

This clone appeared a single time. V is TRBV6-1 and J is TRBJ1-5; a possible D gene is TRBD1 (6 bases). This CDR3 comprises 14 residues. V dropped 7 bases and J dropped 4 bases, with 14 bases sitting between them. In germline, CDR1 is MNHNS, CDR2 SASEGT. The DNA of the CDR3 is TGTGCCAGCATTGGACAGATAGGGAATCAGCCCCAGCATTTT. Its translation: CASIGQIGNQPQHF.

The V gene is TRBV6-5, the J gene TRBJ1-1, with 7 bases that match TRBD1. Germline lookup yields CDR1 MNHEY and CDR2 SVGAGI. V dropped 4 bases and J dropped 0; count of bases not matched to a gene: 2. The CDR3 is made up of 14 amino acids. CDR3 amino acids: CASSSGTVNTEAFF. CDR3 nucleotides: TGTGCCAGCAGTTCCGGGACAGTGAACACTGAAGCTTTCTTT.

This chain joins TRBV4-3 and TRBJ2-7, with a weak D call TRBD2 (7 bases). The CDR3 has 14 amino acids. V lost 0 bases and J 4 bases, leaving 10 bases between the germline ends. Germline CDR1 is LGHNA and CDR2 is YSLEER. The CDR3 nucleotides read TGCGCCAGCAGCCAAGAGCGGGGGACATACGAGCAGTACTTC. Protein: CASSQERGTYEQYF.

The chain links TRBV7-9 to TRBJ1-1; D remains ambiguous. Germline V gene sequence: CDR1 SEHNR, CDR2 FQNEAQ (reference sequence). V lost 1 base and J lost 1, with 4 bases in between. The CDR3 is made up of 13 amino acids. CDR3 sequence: CASSLVQNTEAFF. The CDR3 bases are TGTGCCAGCAGCTTAGTTCAGAACACTGAAGCTTTCTTT.

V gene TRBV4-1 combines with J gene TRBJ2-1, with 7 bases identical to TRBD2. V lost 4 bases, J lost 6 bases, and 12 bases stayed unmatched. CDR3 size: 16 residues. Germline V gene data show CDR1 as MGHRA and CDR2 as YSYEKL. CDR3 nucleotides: TGCGCCAGCAGCCTCCATGGGGGGGTTTCGGGCAATGAGCAGTTCTTC. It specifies CASSLHGGVSGNEQFF.

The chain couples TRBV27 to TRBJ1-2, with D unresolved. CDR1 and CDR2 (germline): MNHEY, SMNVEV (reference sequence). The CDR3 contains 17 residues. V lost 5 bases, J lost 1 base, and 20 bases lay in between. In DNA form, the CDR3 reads TGTGCCAGCAGTCCCCGGGAACCTACGTATATTAACTATGGCTACACCTTC. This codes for CASSPREPTYINYGYTF.